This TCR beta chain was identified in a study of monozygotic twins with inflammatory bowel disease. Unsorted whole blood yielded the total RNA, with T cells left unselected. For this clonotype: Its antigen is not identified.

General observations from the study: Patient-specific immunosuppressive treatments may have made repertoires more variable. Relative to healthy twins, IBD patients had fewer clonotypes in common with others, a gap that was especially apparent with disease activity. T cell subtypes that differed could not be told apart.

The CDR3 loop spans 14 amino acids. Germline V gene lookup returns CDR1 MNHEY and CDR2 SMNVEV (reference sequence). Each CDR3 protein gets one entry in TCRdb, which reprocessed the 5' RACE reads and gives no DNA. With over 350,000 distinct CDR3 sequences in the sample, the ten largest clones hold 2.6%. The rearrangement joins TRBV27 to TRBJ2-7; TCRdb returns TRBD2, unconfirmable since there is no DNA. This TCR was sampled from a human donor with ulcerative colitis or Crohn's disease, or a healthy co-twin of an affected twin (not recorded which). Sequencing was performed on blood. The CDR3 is CASSLVIGGGEQYF.